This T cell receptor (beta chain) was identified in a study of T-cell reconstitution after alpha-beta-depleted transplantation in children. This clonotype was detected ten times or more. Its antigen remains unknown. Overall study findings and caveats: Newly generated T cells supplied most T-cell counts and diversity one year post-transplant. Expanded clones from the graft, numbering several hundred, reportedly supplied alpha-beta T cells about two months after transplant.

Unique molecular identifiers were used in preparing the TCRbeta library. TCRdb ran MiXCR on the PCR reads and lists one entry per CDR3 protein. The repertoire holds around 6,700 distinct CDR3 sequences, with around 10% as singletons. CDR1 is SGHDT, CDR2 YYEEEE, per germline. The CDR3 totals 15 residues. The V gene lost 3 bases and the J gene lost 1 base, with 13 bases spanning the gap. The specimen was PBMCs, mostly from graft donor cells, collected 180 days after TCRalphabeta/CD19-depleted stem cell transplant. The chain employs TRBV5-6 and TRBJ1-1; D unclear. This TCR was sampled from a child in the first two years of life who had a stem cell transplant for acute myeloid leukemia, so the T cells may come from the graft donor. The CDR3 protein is CASSSLASGNTEAFF. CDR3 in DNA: TGTGCCAGCAGCTCGCTCGCGAGTGGGAACACTGAAGCTTTCTTT.